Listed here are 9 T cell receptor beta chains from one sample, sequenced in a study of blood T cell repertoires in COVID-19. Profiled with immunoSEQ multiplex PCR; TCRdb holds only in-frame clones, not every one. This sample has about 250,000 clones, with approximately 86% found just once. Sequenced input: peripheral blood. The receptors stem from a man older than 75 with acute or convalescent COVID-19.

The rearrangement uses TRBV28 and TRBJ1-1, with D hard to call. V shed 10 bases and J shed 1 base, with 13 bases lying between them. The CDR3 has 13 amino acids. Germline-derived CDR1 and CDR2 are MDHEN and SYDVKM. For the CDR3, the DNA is TGTGCCATGCAAGGTTTAGCGAACACTGAAGCTTTCTTT. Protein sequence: CAMQGLANTEAFF. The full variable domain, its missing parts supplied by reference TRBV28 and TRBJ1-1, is DVKVTQSSRYLVKRTGEKVFLECVQDMDHENMFWYRQDPGLGLRLIYFSYDVKMKEKGDIPEGYSVSREKKERFSLILESASTNQTSMYLCAMQGLANTEAFFGQGTRLTVV.

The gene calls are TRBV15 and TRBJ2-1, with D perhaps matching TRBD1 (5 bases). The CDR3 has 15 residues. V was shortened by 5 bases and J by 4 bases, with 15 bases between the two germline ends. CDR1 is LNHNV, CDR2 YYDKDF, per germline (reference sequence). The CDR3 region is CATSSPGAAYNEQFF. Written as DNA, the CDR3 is TGTGCCACCAGCTCGCCTGGGGCCGCGTACAATGAGCAGTTCTTC.

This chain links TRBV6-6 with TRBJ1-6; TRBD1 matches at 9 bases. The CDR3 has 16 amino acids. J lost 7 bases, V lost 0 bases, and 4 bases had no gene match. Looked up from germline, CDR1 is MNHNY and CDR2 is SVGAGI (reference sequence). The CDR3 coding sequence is TGTGCCAGCAGTTACTCTTCCGGGACAGGGAATTCACCCCTCCACTTT. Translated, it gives CASSYSSGTGNSPLHF.

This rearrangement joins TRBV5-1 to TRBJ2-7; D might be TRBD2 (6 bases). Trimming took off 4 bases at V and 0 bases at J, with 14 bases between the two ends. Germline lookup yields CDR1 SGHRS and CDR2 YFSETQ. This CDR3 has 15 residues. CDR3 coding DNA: TGCGCCAGCAGCCCGGGGGTCGGGAGCTCCTACGAGCAGTACTTC. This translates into CASSPGVGSSYEQYF.

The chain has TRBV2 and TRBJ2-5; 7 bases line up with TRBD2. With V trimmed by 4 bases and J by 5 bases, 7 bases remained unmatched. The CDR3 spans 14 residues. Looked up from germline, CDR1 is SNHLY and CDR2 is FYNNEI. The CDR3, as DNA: TGTGCCAGCAGTGGTCGCGGGAGTCAGGAGACCCAGTACTTC. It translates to CASSGRGSQETQYF.

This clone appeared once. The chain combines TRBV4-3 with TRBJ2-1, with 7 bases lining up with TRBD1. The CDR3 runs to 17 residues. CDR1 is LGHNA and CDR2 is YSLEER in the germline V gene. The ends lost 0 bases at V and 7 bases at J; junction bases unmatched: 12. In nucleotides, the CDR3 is TGCGCCAGCAGCCAAGACCCTACAGGGGCTTACGTTAATGAGCAGTTCTTC. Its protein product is CASSQDPTGAYVNEQFF.

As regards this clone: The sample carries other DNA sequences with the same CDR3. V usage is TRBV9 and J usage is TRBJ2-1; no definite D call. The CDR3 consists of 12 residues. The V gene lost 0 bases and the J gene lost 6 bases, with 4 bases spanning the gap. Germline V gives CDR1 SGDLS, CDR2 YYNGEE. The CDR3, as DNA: TGTGCCAGCAGCGTAGGAGCCAATGAGCAGTTCTTC. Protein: CASSVGANEQFF.

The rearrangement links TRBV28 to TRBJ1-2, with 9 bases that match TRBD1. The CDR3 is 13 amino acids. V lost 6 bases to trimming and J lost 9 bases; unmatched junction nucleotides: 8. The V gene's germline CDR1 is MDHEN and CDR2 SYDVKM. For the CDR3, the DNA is TGTGCCAGCAGCCTGGGACAGGGAAGGAGCTACACCTTC. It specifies CASSLGQGRSYTF.

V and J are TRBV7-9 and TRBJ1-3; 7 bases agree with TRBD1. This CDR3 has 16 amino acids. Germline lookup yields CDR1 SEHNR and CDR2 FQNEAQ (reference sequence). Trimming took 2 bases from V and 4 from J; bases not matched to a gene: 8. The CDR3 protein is CASSLSRTGSGNTIYF. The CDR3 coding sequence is TGTGCCAGCAGCTTAAGTCGGACAGGCTCCGGAAACACCATATATTTT.